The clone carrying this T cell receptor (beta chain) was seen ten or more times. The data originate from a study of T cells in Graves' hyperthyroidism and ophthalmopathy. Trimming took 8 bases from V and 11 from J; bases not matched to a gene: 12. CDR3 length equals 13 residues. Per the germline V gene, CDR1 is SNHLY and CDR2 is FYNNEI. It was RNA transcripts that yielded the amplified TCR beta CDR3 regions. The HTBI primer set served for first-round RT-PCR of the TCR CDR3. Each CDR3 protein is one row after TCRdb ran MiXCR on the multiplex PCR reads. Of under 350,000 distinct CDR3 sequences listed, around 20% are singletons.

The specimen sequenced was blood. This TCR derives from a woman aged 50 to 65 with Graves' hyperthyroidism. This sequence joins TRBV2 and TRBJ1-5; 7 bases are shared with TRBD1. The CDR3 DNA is TGTGCCAGCCGCCGGGACAGTCAAGGGGCCCAGCATTTT. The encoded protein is CASRRDSQGAQHF.